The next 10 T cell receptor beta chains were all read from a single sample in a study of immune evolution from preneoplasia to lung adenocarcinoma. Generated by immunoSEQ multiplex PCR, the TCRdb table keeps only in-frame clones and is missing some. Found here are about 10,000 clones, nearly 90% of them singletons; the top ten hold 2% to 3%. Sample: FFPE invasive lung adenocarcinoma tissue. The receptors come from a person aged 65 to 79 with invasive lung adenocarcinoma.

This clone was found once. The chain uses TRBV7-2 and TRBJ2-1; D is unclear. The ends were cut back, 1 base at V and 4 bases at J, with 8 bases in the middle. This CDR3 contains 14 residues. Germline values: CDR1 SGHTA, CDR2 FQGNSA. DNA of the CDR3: TGTGCCAGCAGCTTAGTGTGGGCATACAATGAGCAGTTCTTC. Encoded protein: CASSLVWAYNEQFF.

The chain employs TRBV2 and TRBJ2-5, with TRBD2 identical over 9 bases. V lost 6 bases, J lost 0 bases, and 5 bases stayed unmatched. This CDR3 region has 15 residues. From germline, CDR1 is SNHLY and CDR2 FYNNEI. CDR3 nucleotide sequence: TGTGCCAGCAGCAGAGAGCGGGGGGACCAAGAGACCCAGTACTTC. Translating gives CASSRERGDQETQYF.

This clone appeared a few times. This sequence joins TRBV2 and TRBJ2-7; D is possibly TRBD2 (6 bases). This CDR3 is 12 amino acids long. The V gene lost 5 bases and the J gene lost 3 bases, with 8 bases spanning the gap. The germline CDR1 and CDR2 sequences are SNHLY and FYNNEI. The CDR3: CASSRLDYEQYF. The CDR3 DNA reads TGTGCCAGCAGTCGACTAGACTACGAGCAGTACTTC.

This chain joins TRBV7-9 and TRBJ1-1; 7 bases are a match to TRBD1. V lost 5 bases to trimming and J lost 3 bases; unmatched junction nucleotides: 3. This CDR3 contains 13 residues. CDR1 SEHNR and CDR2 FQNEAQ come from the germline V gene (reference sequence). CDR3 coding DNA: TGTGCCAGCAGCCCCGGACAGGACACTGAAGCTTTCTTT. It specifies CASSPGQDTEAFF.

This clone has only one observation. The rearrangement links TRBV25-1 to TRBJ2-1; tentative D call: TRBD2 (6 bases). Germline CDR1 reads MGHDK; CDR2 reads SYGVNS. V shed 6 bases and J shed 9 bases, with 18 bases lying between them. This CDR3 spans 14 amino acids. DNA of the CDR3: TGTGCCAGCAGCCTGAACAGCGGGCGGTCTGAGCAGTTCTTC. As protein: CASSLNSGRSEQFF. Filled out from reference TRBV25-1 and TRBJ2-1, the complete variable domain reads EADIYQTPRYLVIGTGKKITLECSQTMGHDKMYWYQQDPGMELHLIHYSYGVNSTEKGDLSSESTVSRIRTEHFPLTLESARPSHTSQYLCASSLNSGRSEQFFGPGTRLTVL.

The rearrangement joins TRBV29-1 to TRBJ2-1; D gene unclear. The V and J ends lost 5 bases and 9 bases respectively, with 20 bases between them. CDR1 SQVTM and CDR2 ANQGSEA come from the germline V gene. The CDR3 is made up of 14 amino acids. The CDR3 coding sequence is TGCAGCGTTTCAGGTACGTCCCCAAGAAGTGAGCAGTTCTTC. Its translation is CSVSGTSPRSEQFF.

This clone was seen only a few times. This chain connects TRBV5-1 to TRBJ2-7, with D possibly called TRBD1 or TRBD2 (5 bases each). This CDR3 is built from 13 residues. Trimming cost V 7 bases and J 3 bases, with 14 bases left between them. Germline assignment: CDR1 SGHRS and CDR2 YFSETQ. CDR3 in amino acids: CASHGNRIYEQYF. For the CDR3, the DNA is TGCGCCAGCCACGGGAACAGGATCTACGAGCAGTACTTC.

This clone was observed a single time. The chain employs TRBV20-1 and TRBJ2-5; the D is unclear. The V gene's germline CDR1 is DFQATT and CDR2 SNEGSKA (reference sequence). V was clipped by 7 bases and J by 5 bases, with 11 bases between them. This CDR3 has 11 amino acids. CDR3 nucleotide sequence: TGCAGTGTTCCGAAGGCGGAGACCCAGTACTTC. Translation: CSVPKAETQYF.

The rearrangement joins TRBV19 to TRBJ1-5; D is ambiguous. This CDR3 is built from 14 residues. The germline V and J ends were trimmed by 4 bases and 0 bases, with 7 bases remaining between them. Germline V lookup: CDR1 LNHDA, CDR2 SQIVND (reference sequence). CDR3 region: CASSNPFSNQPQHF. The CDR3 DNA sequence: TGTGCCAGTAGTAATCCTTTTAGCAATCAGCCCCAGCATTTT.

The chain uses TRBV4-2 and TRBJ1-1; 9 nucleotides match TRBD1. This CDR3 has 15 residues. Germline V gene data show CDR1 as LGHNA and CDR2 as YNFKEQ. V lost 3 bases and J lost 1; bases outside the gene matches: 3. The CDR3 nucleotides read TGTGCCAGCAGCCAGGTGGACAGGGGGAACACTGAAGCTTTCTTT. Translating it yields CASSQVDRGNTEAFF.